In its sample, the clone carrying this T cell receptor (beta chain) was seen a few times. This specimen comes from a study of chemoradiotherapy in HPV16-positive cancers. CDR3 length equals 15 residues. CDR1 is GTSNPN, CDR2 SVGIG, per germline (reference sequence). V lost 3 bases and J lost 7; bases outside the gene matches: 8. Sequencing was performed with immunoSEQ multiplex PCR; in TCRdb, only in-frame clones are kept and a portion is missing. The sample yields 20,000 to 30,000 clones, approximately 84% seen once. The V and J genes are TRBV30 and TRBJ2-1, with 11 bases identical to TRBD2. This clonotype was obtained from a human donor with HPV-associated anogenital cancer. This material consisted of blood, taken from a patient who underwent chemoradiotherapy. The DNA of the CDR3 is TGTGCCTGGAGATTCGGACTAGCGGGTCCAAATGAGCAGTTCTTC. It translates to CAWRFGLAGPNEQFF. Together with reference TRBV30 and TRBJ2-1, the CDR3 gives the full variable domain: SQTIHQWPATLVQPVGSPLSLECTVEGTSNPNLYWYRQAAGRGLQLLFYSVGIGQISSEVPQNLSASRPQDRQFILSSKKLLLSDSGFYLCAWRFGLAGPNEQFFGPGTRLTVL.